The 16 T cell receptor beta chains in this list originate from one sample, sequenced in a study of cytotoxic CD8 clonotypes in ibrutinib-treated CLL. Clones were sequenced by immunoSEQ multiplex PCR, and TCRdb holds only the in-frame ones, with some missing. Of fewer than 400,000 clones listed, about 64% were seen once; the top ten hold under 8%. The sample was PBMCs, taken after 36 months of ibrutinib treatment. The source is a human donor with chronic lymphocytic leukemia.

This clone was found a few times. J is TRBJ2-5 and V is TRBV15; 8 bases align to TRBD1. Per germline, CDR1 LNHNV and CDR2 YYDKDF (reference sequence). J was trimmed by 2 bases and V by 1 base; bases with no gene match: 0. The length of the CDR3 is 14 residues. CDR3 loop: CATSRGQGQETQYF. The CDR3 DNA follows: TGTGCCACCAGCAGAGGACAGGGGCAAGAGACCCAGTACTTC. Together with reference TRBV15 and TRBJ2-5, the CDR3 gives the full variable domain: DAMVIQNPRYQVTQFGKPVTLSCSQTLNHNVMYWYQQKSSQAPKLLFHYYDKDFNNEADTPDNFQSRRPNTSFCFLDIRSPGLGDTAMYLCATSRGQGQETQYFGPGTRLLVL.

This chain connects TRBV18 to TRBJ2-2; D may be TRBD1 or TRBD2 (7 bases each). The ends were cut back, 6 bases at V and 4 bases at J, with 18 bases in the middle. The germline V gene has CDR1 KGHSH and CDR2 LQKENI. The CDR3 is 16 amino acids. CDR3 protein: CASSQGRGQGTGELFF. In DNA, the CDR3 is TGTGCCAGCTCCCAAGGGAGGGGGCAAGGCACCGGGGAGCTGTTTTTT.

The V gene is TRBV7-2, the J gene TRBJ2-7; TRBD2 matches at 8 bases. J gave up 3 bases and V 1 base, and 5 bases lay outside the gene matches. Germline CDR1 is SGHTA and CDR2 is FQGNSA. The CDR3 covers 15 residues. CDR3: CASSLGGGSNYEQYF. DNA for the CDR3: TGTGCCAGCAGCTTAGGCGGGGGGAGCAACTACGAGCAGTACTTC.

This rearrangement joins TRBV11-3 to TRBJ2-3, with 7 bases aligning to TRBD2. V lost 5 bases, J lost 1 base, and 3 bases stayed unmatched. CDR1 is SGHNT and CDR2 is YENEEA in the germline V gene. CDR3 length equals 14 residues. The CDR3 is CASSLRGGTDTQYF. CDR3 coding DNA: TGTGCCAGCAGCCTCCGGGGGGGCACAGATACGCAGTATTTT.

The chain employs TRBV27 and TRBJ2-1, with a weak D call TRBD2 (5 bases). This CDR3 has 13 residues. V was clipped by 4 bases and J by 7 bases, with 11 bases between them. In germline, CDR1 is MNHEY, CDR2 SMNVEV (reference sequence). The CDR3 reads CASSYRLANEQFF. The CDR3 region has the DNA TGTGCCAGCAGTTACCGGCTAGCTAATGAGCAGTTCTTC.

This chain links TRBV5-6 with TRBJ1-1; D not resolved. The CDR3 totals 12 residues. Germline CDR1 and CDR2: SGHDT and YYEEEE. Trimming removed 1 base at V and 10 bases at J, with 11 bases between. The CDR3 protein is CASSLRREGAFF. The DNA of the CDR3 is TGTGCCAGCAGCTTGAGGAGGGAGGGAGCTTTCTTT.

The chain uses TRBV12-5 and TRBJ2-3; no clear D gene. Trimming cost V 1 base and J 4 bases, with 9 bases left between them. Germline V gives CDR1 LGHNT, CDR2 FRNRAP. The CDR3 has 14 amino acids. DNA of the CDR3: TGTGCTAGTGGTTTGGGCCTCTATCCAGATACGCAGTATTTT. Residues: CASGLGLYPDTQYF.

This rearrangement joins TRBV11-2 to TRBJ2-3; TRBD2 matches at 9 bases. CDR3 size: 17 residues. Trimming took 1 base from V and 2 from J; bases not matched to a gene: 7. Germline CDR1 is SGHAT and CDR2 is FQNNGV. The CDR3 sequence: CASSLGGLAGITDTQYF. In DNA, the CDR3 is TGTGCCAGCAGCTTAGGCGGCCTAGCGGGGATCACAGATACGCAGTATTTT. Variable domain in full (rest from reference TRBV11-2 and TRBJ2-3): EAGVAQSPRYKIIEKRQSVAFWCNPISGHATLYWYQQILGQGPKLLIQFQNNGVVDDSQLPKDRFSAERLKGVDSTLKIQPAKLEDSAVYLCASSLGGLAGITDTQYFGPGTRLTVL.

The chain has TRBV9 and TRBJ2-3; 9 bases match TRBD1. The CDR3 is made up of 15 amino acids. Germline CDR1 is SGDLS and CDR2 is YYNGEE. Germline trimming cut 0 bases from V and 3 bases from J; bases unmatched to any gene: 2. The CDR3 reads CASSVVGTGTDTQYF. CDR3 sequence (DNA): TGTGCCAGCAGCGTAGTAGGGACAGGGACAGATACGCAGTATTTT.

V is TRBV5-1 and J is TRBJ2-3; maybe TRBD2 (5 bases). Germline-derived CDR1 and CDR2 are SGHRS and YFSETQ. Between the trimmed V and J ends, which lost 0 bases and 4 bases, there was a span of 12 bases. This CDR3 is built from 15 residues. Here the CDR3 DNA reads TGCGCCAGCAGCTTGGTGGTTGTGGACTCAGATACGCAGTATTTT. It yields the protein CASSLVVVDSDTQYF.

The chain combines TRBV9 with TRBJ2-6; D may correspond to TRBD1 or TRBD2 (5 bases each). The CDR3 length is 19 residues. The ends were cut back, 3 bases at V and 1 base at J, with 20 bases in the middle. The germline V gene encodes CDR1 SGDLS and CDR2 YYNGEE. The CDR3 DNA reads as TGTGCCAGCAGCGCTGCCTGGGGCAGGGACCCGTCTGGGGCCAACGTCCTGACTTTC. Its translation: CASSAAWGRDPSGANVLTF.

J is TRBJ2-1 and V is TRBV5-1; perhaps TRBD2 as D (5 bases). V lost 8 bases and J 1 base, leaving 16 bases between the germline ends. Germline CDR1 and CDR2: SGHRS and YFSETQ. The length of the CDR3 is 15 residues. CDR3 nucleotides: TGCGCCAGTTTGATATGGACTTTATCCTACAATGAGCAGTTCTTC. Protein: CASLIWTLSYNEQFF.

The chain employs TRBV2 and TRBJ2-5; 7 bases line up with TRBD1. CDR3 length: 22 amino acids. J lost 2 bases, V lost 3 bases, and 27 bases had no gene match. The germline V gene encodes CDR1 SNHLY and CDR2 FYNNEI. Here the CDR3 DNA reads TGTGCCAGCAGTGACATGGAAAGAATCCGGTTGGCGGTGACAGGGAATCAAGAGACCCAGTACTTC. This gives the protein CASSDMERIRLAVTGNQETQYF.

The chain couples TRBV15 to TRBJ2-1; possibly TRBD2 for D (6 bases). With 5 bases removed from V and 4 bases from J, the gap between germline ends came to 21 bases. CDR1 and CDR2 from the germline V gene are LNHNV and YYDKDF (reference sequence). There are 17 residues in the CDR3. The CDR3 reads CATSLRPSGSYYNEQFF. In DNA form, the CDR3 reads TGTGCCACCAGCCTACGCCCCAGCGGGTCTTATTACAATGAGCAGTTCTTC.

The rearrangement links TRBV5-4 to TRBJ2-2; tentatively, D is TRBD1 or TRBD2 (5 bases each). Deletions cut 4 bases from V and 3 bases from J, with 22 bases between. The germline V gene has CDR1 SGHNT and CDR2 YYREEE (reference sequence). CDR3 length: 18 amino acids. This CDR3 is CASSPGGGPTSYTGELFF. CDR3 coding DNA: TGTGCCAGCAGCCCCGGTGGGGGTCCTACTAGTTACACCGGGGAGCTGTTTTTT.

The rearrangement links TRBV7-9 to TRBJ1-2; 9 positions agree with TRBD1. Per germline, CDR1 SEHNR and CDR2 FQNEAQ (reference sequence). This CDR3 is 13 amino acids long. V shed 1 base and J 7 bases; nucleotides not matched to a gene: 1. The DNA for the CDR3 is TGTGCCAGCAGCTTAGAGGACAGGGGTGGCTACACCTTC. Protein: CASSLEDRGGYTF.